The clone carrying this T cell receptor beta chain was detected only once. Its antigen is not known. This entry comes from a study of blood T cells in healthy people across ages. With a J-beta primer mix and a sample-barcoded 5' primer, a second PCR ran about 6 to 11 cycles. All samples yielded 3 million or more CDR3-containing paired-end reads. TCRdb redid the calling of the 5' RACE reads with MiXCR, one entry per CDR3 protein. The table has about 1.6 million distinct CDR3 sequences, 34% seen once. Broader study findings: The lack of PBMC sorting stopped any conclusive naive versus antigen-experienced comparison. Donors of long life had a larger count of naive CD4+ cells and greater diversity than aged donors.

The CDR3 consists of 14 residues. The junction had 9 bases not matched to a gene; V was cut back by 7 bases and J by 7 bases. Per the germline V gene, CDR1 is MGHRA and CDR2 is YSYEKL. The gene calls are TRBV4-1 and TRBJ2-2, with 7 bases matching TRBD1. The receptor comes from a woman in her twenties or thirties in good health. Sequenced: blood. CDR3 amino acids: CASTERQGSGELFF. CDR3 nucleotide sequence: TGCGCCAGCACCGAAAGACAGGGTAGCGGGGAGCTGTTTTTT.